The 2 T cell receptor beta chains listed next were all sequenced from one sample in a study of T cells in women clearing cervical HPV infection. The table came from immunoSEQ multiplex PCR; TCRdb's copy has only in-frame clones and leaves some out. This table holds about 23,000 clones. Specimen: blood buffy coat. The receptors originated from a woman between 18 and 75 years old with a cervical HPV16 infection that either progressed to CIN3+ or cleared (not recorded which).

A note on this clone: The read halts 3 residues ahead of the CDR3 end, with the missing end drawn from the germline J gene. The chain employs TRBV9 and TRBJ1-2; D possibly corresponds to TRBD1 (5 bases). The CDR3 consists of 17 residues. V lost 2 bases and J 0 bases, leaving 17 bases between the germline ends. The germline V gene encodes CDR1 SGDLS and CDR2 YYNGEE. The CDR3 is CASSVGEGPMSNYGYTF. The DNA read from the CDR3 is TGTGCCAGCAGCGTGGGCGAGGGGCCCATGTCTAACTATGGC.

As to this clone: Coverage ceases 3 residues before the CDR3 finishes, and the germline J gene fills in the end. The genes are TRBV25-1 and TRBJ2-7; 8 bases map to TRBD2. Looked up from germline, CDR1 is MGHDK and CDR2 is SYGVNS. CDR3 length: 15 amino acids. The V segment lost 4 bases and the J segment 5 bases; nucleotides outside the gene matches: 10. Partial CDR3 DNA: TGTGCCAGCAGTGTTAGCGGGATCTCTTTTCACGAG. It codes for CASSVSGISFHE. The CDR3 as a whole reads CASSVSGISFHEQYF.